The present entry profiles one TCR beta chain with its context. The antigen it binds to is not known. No much larger clonotype is one base removed from it; base qualities were not supplied. Receptor amplification or capture employed PCR. For sequencing, an Illumina MiSeq was employed. cDNA was synthesized with SMARTScribe reverse transcriptase and a 5' template-switch oligo that added a universal priming site. The template-switch oligo carried a 12-nucleotide random unique molecular identifier (UMI) that tagged each cDNA molecule. During reverse transcription, chain-specific reverse primers targeted TCRbeta transcripts. Uracil DNA glycosylase treatment was used to remove residual template-switch adapters, and a Qiagen MinElute kit was used to purify the cDNA. For the first PCR, 23 cycles were run with KAPA HiFi HotStart ReadyMix and step-out primers, split across four 50 ul reactions. Before further amplification, first-round PCR products were gel-purified. Illumina Nextera adapters were attached in a second roughly 8-cycle PCR, after which libraries were purified and pooled. For each TCRbeta molecule, the UMI barcode was captured by a 50-nucleotide 5' read. In the source study's methods: The MIGEC toolkit was used to group reads by UMI into consensus reads. Forward and reverse consensus reads were merged with PEAR to produce final reads. Identical UMI-sequence pairs found in more than one library were treated as cross-sample contamination and removed by a custom decontamination script. MIGMAP, a wrapper around IgBLAST, was used to carry out V(D)J assignment and CDR3 extraction. TCR clonotypes were defined by identical V gene, J gene and CDR3 amino acid sequence; CDR1 and CDR2 were not sequenced. TCRdb passed the public sequencing reads through fastp at Q25 and MiXCR, retaining productive beta sequences. Entries that share a CDR3 protein sequence are merged under the most common genes and DNA. TCRdb, rather than the study authors, made the V and J calls. Counted in this sample were 3,500 to 4,500 distinct CDR3 sequences; roughly 50% of them appeared once. Jointly, the top ten make up 20% to 30% of the sample.

This entry belongs to a study of robustness of blood B and T cell sequencing listed by TCRdb under 2018. Regarding the research as a whole: The study aimed to determine how much peripheral blood is needed to reliably characterize an individual's TCRbeta and IgG repertoires. Each of the nine to eleven independently drawn blood samples had its TCRbeta and IgG repertoires measured. For technical replicates, two replicate TCRbeta cDNA libraries were prepared from one shared RNA pool that came from a single 10 ml draw. What the authors observed across the whole study: Combining 3 or 4 tubes (about 26-40 ml blood) brought coverage of the top 10,000 TCRbeta clonotypes close to saturation. When technical replicate libraries were compared, about 96% of the top 10,000 TCRbeta clonotypes in one library also turned up in the other. Evidence of cross-contamination, likely resulting from batch processing, was observed in one pair of TCRbeta libraries, and the UMI-sequence pairs shared between the two libraries were removed. Every single 10 ml sample contained the 1,000 most abundant TCRbeta clonotypes from the pooled draws. TCRbeta rarefaction curves did not fully plateau, suggesting under-sequencing or many low-abundance clonotypes. Pooling tubes did not increase the overlap of rare TCRbeta clonotypes, which implies that much larger blood volumes would be needed to capture rare TCRbeta clonotypes. Because EDTA tubes had to be fractionated immediately, the use of EDTA tubes in multi-site collections was limited.

In the germline V gene, CDR1 corresponds to SGHTA and CDR2 to FQGTGA. V trim: 5 bases; J trim: 10 bases; unmatched bases: 4. The CDR3 runs 12 amino acids, cysteine and phenylalanine included. Of all the DNA, just the CDR3 is kept, 36 bases in frame from base 1. mRNA, which captures expressed receptors, was used instead of genomic DNA for quantification of TCRbeta repertoires. Without cell sorting, buffy coat leukocytes were collected into Trizol, and RNA was extracted using the Direct-zol RNA MiniPrep Plus kit. To separate plasma, buffy coat and red blood cells, the EDTA blood tubes were centrifuged right away at 4 degrees C.

The sample was peripheral blood. This TCR came from a human donor in good health. The chain is assembled from TRBV7-3 and TRBJ2-1, with 8 central nucleotides matching TRBD1. The nucleotide sequence reads as follows: TGTGCCAGCAGCCCGGGGACAGGAGAGCAGTTCTTC. The encoded protein is CASSPGTGEQFF.